This T cell receptor beta chain was identified in a study of T cells in Graves' hyperthyroidism and ophthalmopathy. Diagnosis rested on symptoms, serum thyroxine and TRAb, thyroid ultrasound, and orbital computed tomography. About 10 ml of fresh peripheral blood supplied the PBMCs. The TCR beta CDR3 regions underwent amplification using RNA transcripts as the source. The primer set for the first-round RT-PCR of the TCR CDR3 was HTBI. MiXCR was run by TCRdb on the multiplex PCR reads, yielding one entry per CDR3 protein. The data contain around 760,000 distinct CDR3 sequences, around 40% of them singletons. The germline V gene has CDR1 LGHNA and CDR2 YNFKEQ. Trimming cost V 1 base and J 8 bases, with 11 bases left between them. The CDR3 extends over 13 amino acids.

The sample comprised blood. The J gene is TRBJ1-1, the V gene TRBV4-2; no definite D call. This sequence originates from a woman in her forties with Graves' hyperthyroidism. The CDR3 DNA is TGTGCCAGCAGCCAAGCCACGGGGTGGGAAGCTTTCTTT. It is translated as CASSQATGWEAFF.